Listed here are 17 T cell receptor beta chains from one sample, sequenced in a study of regulatory T cells in long-lasting Graves disease. Time point here: newly diagnosed GD, antithyroid drugs for less than 3 months. RNA isolated from PBMCs was used to make the TCR library. The TCR beta library used iRepertoire HTBI primers with Arm-PCR amplification of CDR3. TCRdb redid the calling of the multiplex PCR reads with MiXCR, one entry per CDR3 protein. Of about 470,000 distinct CDR3 sequences in the sample, around 15% are singletons; the top ten hold 12%. In addition, the sample was reused for a study of T cells in Graves' hyperthyroidism and ophthalmopathy.

Material: peripheral blood mononuclear cells (PBMCs), obtained at new diagnosis, from a patient treated with antithyroid drugs. The receptor set was obtained from a man aged 35 to 55 with Graves disease.

Many counts were recorded for this clonotype. The chain joins TRBV20-1 to TRBJ1-2, with TRBD1 matching 9 bases. Germline V lookup: CDR1 DFQATT, CDR2 SNEGSKA (reference sequence). V lost 0 bases, J lost 4 bases, and 3 bases stayed unmatched. CDR3 length: 14 residues. The CDR3 DNA reads TGCAGTGCTAGAGATCTGACAGGGGGCTATGGCTACACCTTC. This encodes CSARDLTGGYGYTF.

The chain recombines TRBV20-1 with TRBJ2-3; unclear D gene. Germline CDR1 DFQATT, CDR2 SNEGSKA (reference sequence). The CDR3 totals 14 residues. V was shortened by 5 bases and J by 0 bases, with 12 bases between the two germline ends. Here the CDR3 reads CSAATSPSTDTQYF. The DNA of the CDR3 is TGCAGTGCTGCGACATCACCTAGCACAGATACGCAGTATTTT.

This clonotype has more than one count but fewer than ten. V gene TRBV19 combines with J gene TRBJ1-2; the D is unclear. This CDR3 region has 14 residues. The ends were cut back, 6 bases at V and 3 bases at J, with 14 bases in the middle. Germline CDR1 LNHDA, CDR2 SQIVND (reference sequence). CDR3 sequence (DNA): TGTGCCAGTAGGGCAGTTGGTGACGACTATGGCTACACCTTC. Translation: CASRAVGDDYGYTF.

This clonotype showed up many times. CDR3 sequence: CASSEKRVNTEAFF. Written as DNA, the CDR3 is TGTGCCAGCAGTGAAAAGAGGGTGAACACTGAAGCTTTCTTT. This rearrangement joins TRBV6-1 to TRBJ1-1; D remains unclear. The germline gives CDR1 MNHNS, CDR2 SASEGT. V was clipped by 2 bases and J by 0 bases, with 7 bases between them. CDR3 size: 14 residues.

The chain uses TRBV29-1 and TRBJ1-2; tentative D call: TRBD1 (6 bases). CDR1 is SQVTM, CDR2 ANQGSEA, per germline. Trimming pared 7 bases from V and 2 bases from J, leaving 14 bases between. The CDR3 is 13 amino acids. In DNA form, the CDR3 reads TGCAGCGGGATATCCAGGGGAAACTATGGCTACACCTTC. It codes for CSGISRGNYGYTF. Looking up the rest from reference TRBV29-1 and TRBJ1-2 gives the full variable domain: SAVISQKPSRDICQRGTSLTIQCQVDSQVTMMFWYRQQPGQSLTLIATANQGSEATYESGFVIDKFPISRPNLTFSTLTVSNMSPEDSSIYLCSGISRGNYGYTFGSGTRLTVV.

This chain uses TRBV12-3 or TRBV12-4 with TRBJ1-4; TRBD1 aligns across 11 bases. The V segment lost 6 bases and the J segment 8 bases; nucleotides outside the gene matches: 8. CDR3 size: 15 residues. CDR3 loop: CASSPVWTGGEKLFF. CDR3 in DNA: TGTGCCAGCAGCCCGGTTTGGACAGGGGGCGAAAAACTGTTTTTT.

This clonotype was recorded many times. The CDR3: CASSLIGTGGTEAFF. In DNA, the CDR3 is TGTGCCAGCAGTTTAATAGGGACAGGGGGGACTGAAGCTTTCTTT. This sequence joins TRBV28 and TRBJ1-1; 11 bases match TRBD1. V was clipped by 2 bases and J by 5 bases; unmatched bases: 4. Germline V gene data show CDR1 as MDHEN and CDR2 as SYDVKM. The CDR3 runs 15 residues. The whole variable domain, remainder taken from reference TRBV28 and TRBJ1-1, is DVKVTQSSRYLVKRTGEKVFLECVQDMDHENMFWYRQDPGLGLRLIYFSYDVKMKEKGDIPEGYSVSREKKERFSLILESASTNQTSMYLCASSLIGTGGTEAFFGQGTRLTVV.

This sequence joins TRBV19 and TRBJ2-2; TRBD2 matches at 13 bases. The germline V gene has CDR1 LNHDA and CDR2 SQIVND (reference sequence). The CDR3 loop spans 16 amino acids. The J segment lost 4 bases and the V segment lost 4 bases, leaving 3 bases of the junction unmatched. The CDR3 nucleotides are TGTGCCAGTAGTACGGGACTAGCGGGACTCACCGGGGAGCTGTTTTTT. Its protein product is CASSTGLAGLTGELFF.

This clonotype has a count of ten or more. The J gene is TRBJ2-1, the V gene TRBV2; TRBD1 is a possible D gene (6 bases). The CDR3 is 15 residues long. The V gene's germline CDR1 is SNHLY and CDR2 FYNNEI. Trimming pared 8 bases from V and 2 bases from J, leaving 16 bases between. The CDR3 DNA sequence: TGTGCCAGCGGTCAGGGGATCATTCCCTACAATGAGCAGTTCTTC. Residues: CASGQGIIPYNEQFF.

Comment on this clonotype: Since a much larger clone is just one base distant, this may be a read error. V and J are TRBV3-1 and TRBJ2-5, with unresolved D. Germline V CDR1 and CDR2: LGHDT, YNNKEL (reference sequence). CDR3 length equals 17 residues. Trimming pared 6 bases from V and 1 base from J, leaving 21 bases between. CDR3: CASSPRSGVWIQETQYF. Written as DNA, the CDR3 is TGTGCCAGCAGTCCCCGTTCTGGGGTGTGGATCCAAGAGACCCAGTACTTC.

The chain couples TRBV19 to TRBJ1-5; weak D call: TRBD1 (6 bases). CDR1 and CDR2 from the germline V gene are LNHDA and SQIVND (reference sequence). The CDR3 totals 15 residues. V lost 3 bases, J lost 2 bases, and 11 bases lay in between. CDR3 bases: TGTGCCAGTAGTATCTCAGGGGTCCGCAATCAGCCCCAGCATTTT. This gives the protein CASSISGVRNQPQHF.

This clonotype has ten or more counts. The chain employs TRBV10-3 and TRBJ2-5; no reliable D call. Germline assignment: CDR1 ENHRY and CDR2 SYGVKD. This CDR3 has 13 amino acids. Trimming cost V 0 bases and J 2 bases, with 4 bases left between them. The CDR3 sequence is CAISESLQETQYF. The CDR3 coding sequence is TGTGCCATCAGTGAGTCCCTTCAAGAGACCCAGTACTTC.

This chain links TRBV20-1 with TRBJ2-4; 7 bases align to TRBD2. Per the germline V gene, CDR1 is DFQATT and CDR2 is SNEGSKA (reference sequence). The J segment lost 3 bases and the V segment lost 6 bases, leaving 8 bases of the junction unmatched. The CDR3 consists of 14 residues. The CDR3, as DNA: TGCAGTGCGCGCTCGGGGGGTGGCAAAAACATTCAGTACTTC. It yields the protein CSARSGGGKNIQYF.

The gene calls are TRBV5-1 and TRBJ1-4, with 12 positions matching TRBD1. Germline V gene lookup returns CDR1 SGHRS and CDR2 YFSETQ. V dropped 6 bases and J dropped 8; count of bases not matched to a gene: 8. This CDR3 is 15 amino acids long. CDR3 sequence reads: CASTGTGGAQEKLFF. In DNA form, the CDR3 reads TGCGCCAGCACCGGGACAGGGGGCGCACAGGAAAAACTGTTTTTT.

This clonotype was detected ten times or more. The rearrangement uses TRBV12-3 or TRBV12-4 and TRBJ2-2; a weak D match, TRBD1 (7 bases). V lost 5 bases and J 2 bases, leaving 15 bases between the germline ends. This CDR3 is built from 16 residues. The CDR3 bases are TGTGCCAGCAGTCCCGGAGGGACAGCTAACACCGGGGAGCTGTTTTTT. Translation: CASSPGGTANTGELFF.

The rearrangement joins TRBV6-2 or TRBV6-3 to TRBJ2-3, with D unclear. The CDR3 is 17 amino acids. CDR1 is MNHEY, CDR2 SVGEGT, per germline. Trimming left V 6 bases short and J 0 bases short, with 19 bases between. The CDR3 here is CASSPEGIAASTDTQYF. DNA of the CDR3: TGTGCCAGCAGCCCTGAAGGGATAGCAGCTAGCACAGATACGCAGTATTTT.

This clonotype was observed a few times. It is likely a read error, because the conserved phenylalanine at the end of the CDR3 is missing. The chain recombines TRBV5-1 with TRBJ2-7; 8 bases are a match to TRBD1. Germline V CDR1 and CDR2: SGHRS, YFSETQ. V lost 1 base, J lost 3 bases, and 3 bases stayed unmatched. CDR3 length equals 14 residues. In nucleotides, the CDR3 is TGCGCCAGCAGCTTGAACAGGGGGGACTACGAGCAGTACCTC. Its protein product is CASSLNRGDYEQYL.